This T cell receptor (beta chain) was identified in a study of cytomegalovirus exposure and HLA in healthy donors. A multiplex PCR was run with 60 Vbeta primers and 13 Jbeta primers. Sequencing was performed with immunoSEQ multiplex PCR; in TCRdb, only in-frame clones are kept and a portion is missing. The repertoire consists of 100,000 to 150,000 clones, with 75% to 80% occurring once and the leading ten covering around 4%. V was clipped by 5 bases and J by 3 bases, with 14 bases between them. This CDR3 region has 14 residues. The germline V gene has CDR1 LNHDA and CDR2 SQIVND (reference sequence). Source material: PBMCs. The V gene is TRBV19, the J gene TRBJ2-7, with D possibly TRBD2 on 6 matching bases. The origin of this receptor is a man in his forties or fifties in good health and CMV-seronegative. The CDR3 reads CASSYPGANYEQYF. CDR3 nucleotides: TGTGCCAGTAGTTACCCGGGAGCGAACTACGAGCAGTACTTC.